Following are 14 T cell receptor beta chains from one sample sequenced in a study of T cell responses to AZD1222 COVID-19 vaccine. Profiling relied on immunoSEQ multiplex PCR, and the TCRdb table lists in-frame clones only, not all of them. The profile shows roughly 110,000 clones, just over 90% of them singletons. The material was peripheral blood, obtained on day 0 of AZD1222 vaccination. The receptors come from an adult in good health.

This chain connects TRBV7-9 to TRBJ1-5; D unresolved. This CDR3 has 14 amino acids. CDR1 and CDR2 from the germline V gene are SEHNR and FQNEAQ (reference sequence). V was trimmed by 4 bases and J by 0 bases, leaving 7 bases between them. The CDR3: CASSSTASNQPQHF. DNA of the CDR3: TGTGCCAGCAGCTCCACAGCTAGCAATCAGCCCCAGCATTTT.

This chain uses TRBV6-5 with TRBJ2-7; 12 nucleotides align to TRBD2. V shed 5 bases and J 3 bases; nucleotides not matched to a gene: 5. Per the germline V gene, CDR1 is MNHEY and CDR2 is SVGAGI. The CDR3 is made up of 15 amino acids. The CDR3 DNA sequence: TGTGCCAGCAGTCGAACTAGCGGGGGGCTCTACGAGCAGTACTTC. The encoded protein is CASSRTSGGLYEQYF.

This clone was detected once. V usage is TRBV25-1 and J usage is TRBJ2-3; TRBD2 matches at 7 bases. V trimming: 5 bases; J trimming: 0 bases; junction bases outside the gene matches: 2. CDR1 is MGHDK and CDR2 is SYGVNS in the germline V gene. The CDR3 sequence is 14 residues long. In DNA, the CDR3 is TGTGCCAGCAGTTTGACTAGCAGCACAGATACGCAGTATTTT. Amino acids: CASSLTSSTDTQYF.

The chain carries TRBV28 and TRBJ2-2; TRBD1 agrees at 8 bases. This CDR3 spans 19 amino acids. In germline, CDR1 is MDHEN, CDR2 SYDVKM. The V and J ends lost 4 bases and 3 bases, in that order; junction bases with no gene match: 16. The DNA for the CDR3 is TGTGCCAGCAGTTCCCCCCACCAGGGGGCCCGTTTTGACACCGGGGAGCTGTTTTTT. Its protein product is CASSSPHQGARFDTGELFF.

This sequence joins TRBV28 and TRBJ2-1; no reliable D call. CDR1 is MDHEN and CDR2 is SYDVKM in the germline V gene. The V end lost 2 bases, the J end lost 0 bases, and 8 bases lay between the germline ends. CDR3 length equals 15 residues. Written as DNA, the CDR3 is TGTGCCAGCAGTTTAATTAGGAGCTCCTACAATGAGCAGTTCTTC. Its protein is CASSLIRSSYNEQFF. The variable domain in full, with the rest retrieved from reference TRBV28 and TRBJ2-1, is DVKVTQSSRYLVKRTGEKVFLECVQDMDHENMFWYRQDPGLGLRLIYFSYDVKMKEKGDIPEGYSVSREKKERFSLILESASTNQTSMYLCASSLIRSSYNEQFFGPGTRLTVL.

This chain joins TRBV27 and TRBJ1-2, with 10 bases fitting TRBD1. The CDR3 contains 14 residues. With 4 bases clipped from V and 5 bases from J, the junction kept 4 bases outside the gene matches. Germline V gene lookup returns CDR1 MNHEY and CDR2 SMNVEV (reference sequence). This chain's CDR3 is CASSSTDRGYGYTF. CDR3 nucleotides: TGTGCCAGCAGTTCCACGGACAGGGGGTATGGCTACACCTTC.

The J gene is TRBJ2-3, the V gene TRBV6-2 or TRBV6-3; 7 bases are a match to TRBD2. After removal of 0 bases from V and 0 bases from J, the junction contained 3 bases not matched to a gene. CDR1 and CDR2 (germline): MNHEY, SVGEGT. This CDR3 is 16 amino acids long. In DNA, the CDR3 is TGTGCCAGCAGTTACTCCGGGGGGACTAGCACAGATACGCAGTATTTT. Protein: CASSYSGGTSTDTQYF.

This sequence joins TRBV11-2 and TRBJ2-3, with TRBD2 identical over 9 bases. This CDR3 has 14 amino acids. Trimming removed 1 base from V and 6 bases from J; junction bases left unmatched: 2. Germline loops: CDR1 SGHAT, CDR2 FQNNGV. This chain's CDR3 is CASSLGGGVDTQYF. Here the CDR3 DNA reads TGTGCCAGCAGCTTAGGCGGGGGGGTGGATACGCAGTATTTT.

The chain combines TRBV19 with TRBJ1-5; the D is unclear. The CDR3 sequence is 15 residues long. CDR1 and CDR2 (germline): LNHDA, SQIVND (reference sequence). Trimming removed 0 bases from V and 6 bases from J, with 12 bases in between. CDR3 sequence reads: CASSIDLYEGQPQHF. CDR3 bases: TGTGCCAGTAGTATAGATCTGTATGAGGGTCAGCCCCAGCATTTT.

The chain combines TRBV27 with TRBJ2-7, with no clear D. V was trimmed by 3 bases and J by 5 bases, leaving 14 bases between them. The germline gives CDR1 MNHEY, CDR2 SMNVEV (reference sequence). The CDR3 contains 14 residues. CDR3 protein: CASSFGTTLDEQYF. In DNA, the CDR3 is TGTGCCAGCAGTTTTGGCACGACTCTCGACGAGCAGTACTTC.

The genes are TRBV27 and TRBJ2-7; TRBD2 matches at 10 bases. This CDR3 has 17 amino acids. V lost 3 bases and J lost 3; bases outside the gene matches: 11. CDR1 is MNHEY, CDR2 SMNVEV, per germline (reference sequence). This CDR3 reads CASSFRLAGARLYEQYF. In DNA form, the CDR3 reads TGTGCCAGCAGTTTTAGGCTAGCGGGGGCCCGACTCTACGAGCAGTACTTC.

This clone was counted once. The chain recombines TRBV4-3 with TRBJ1-3; possibly TRBD1 for D (5 bases). V was cut by 1 base and J by 0 bases, with 13 bases left in between. CDR1 and CDR2 from the germline V gene are LGHNA and YSLEER. CDR3 length equals 17 residues. CDR3 amino acids: CASSQGSGAHSGNTIYF. The DNA of the CDR3 is TGCGCCAGCAGCCAAGGAAGTGGGGCCCACTCTGGAAACACCATATATTTT.

V usage is TRBV28 and J usage is TRBJ2-3; D perhaps matches TRBD2 (5 bases). Germline CDR1 reads MDHEN; CDR2 reads SYDVKM. The germline V and J ends were trimmed by 5 bases and 8 bases, with 8 bases remaining between them. This CDR3 is 11 amino acids long. In DNA, the CDR3 is TGTGCCAGCAGTCCCCGGGGTACGCAGTATTTT. Translating gives CASSPRGTQYF.

J is TRBJ2-6 and V is TRBV5-6, with no clear D. Germline loops: CDR1 SGHDT, CDR2 YYEEEE. The CDR3 length is 18 residues. V lost 4 bases to trimming and J lost 0 bases, with 17 bases between them. This chain's CDR3 is CASSKSPSRHSGANVLTF. In nucleotides, the CDR3 is TGTGCCAGCAGCAAGAGTCCCTCCCGACACTCTGGGGCCAACGTCCTGACTTTC.